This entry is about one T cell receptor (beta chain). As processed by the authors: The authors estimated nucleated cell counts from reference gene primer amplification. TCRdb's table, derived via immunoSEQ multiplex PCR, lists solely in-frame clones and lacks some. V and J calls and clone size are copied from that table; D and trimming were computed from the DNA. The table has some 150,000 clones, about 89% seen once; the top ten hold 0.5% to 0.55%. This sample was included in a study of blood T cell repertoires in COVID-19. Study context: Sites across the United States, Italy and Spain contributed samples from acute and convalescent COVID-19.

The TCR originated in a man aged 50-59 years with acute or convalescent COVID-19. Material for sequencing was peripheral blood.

CDR3 sequence (DNA): TGTGCCAGCAGTGAACCGGGACTCCCCGTGGGCTACACCTTC. This codes for CASSEPGLPVGYTF. This chain connects TRBV6-1 to TRBJ1-2; D possibly corresponds to TRBD1 (5 bases). Trimming took off 2 bases at V and 8 bases at J, with 15 bases between the two ends. The CDR3 is made up of 14 amino acids. Germline V gene sequence: CDR1 MNHNS, CDR2 SASEGT.